This T cell receptor beta chain was captured by sequencing in a study of T cells in localized non-small cell lung cancer. The CDR3 is 11 amino acids. The V gene end was trimmed by 6 bases and the J gene end by 7 bases; junction bases not matched to a gene: 1. Germline V gives CDR1 MNHNS, CDR2 SASEGT. This clone was detected a few times. Antigen specificity is unknown. Study results and limitations: Adjacent uninvolved lung had the highest clonality, suggesting focused antigen responses.

Libraries were prepared by immunoSEQ multiplex PCR; TCRdb keeps only in-frame clonotypes and omits some of them. The sample has 40,000 to 50,000 clones; 88% are singletons. The TCR originated in an older female donor with stage I squamous cell lung carcinoma. This material consisted of peripheral blood, taken before any cancer treatment. The rearrangement joins TRBV6-1 to TRBJ1-2; 8 positions match TRBD1. CDR3 region: CASRTGVGYTF. DNA of the CDR3: TGTGCCAGCAGGACAGGGGTTGGCTACACCTTC.